This T cell receptor beta chain was captured by sequencing in a study of pediatric ulcerative colitis. The study's findings and limits: No controls had the two rectal clonotypes shared by ulcerative colitis patients. Acute severe colitis showed lower rectal diversity from clonal expansions. Compared with controls, ulcerative colitis showed greater blood-rectum clone sharing.

Germline V CDR1 and CDR2: MGHRA, YSYEKL. The V segment lost 4 bases and the J segment 3 bases; nucleotides outside the gene matches: 8. This CDR3 is 15 amino acids long. Assay: immunoSEQ multiplex PCR; the TCRdb copy retains only in-frame clones and omits some. The sample lists 55,000 to 80,000 clones; 77% were seen once. On this clone: Its target is unknown.

The source of this sequence is a boy between 10 and 17 years old with moderate ulcerative colitis. The rearrangement joins TRBV4-1 to TRBJ2-5, with 7 bases aligning to TRBD2. The sample consisted of blood. This CDR3 reads CASSPRDYPEETQYF. The CDR3 DNA sequence: TGCGCCAGCAGCCCGCGGGACTACCCTGAAGAGACCCAGTACTTC.